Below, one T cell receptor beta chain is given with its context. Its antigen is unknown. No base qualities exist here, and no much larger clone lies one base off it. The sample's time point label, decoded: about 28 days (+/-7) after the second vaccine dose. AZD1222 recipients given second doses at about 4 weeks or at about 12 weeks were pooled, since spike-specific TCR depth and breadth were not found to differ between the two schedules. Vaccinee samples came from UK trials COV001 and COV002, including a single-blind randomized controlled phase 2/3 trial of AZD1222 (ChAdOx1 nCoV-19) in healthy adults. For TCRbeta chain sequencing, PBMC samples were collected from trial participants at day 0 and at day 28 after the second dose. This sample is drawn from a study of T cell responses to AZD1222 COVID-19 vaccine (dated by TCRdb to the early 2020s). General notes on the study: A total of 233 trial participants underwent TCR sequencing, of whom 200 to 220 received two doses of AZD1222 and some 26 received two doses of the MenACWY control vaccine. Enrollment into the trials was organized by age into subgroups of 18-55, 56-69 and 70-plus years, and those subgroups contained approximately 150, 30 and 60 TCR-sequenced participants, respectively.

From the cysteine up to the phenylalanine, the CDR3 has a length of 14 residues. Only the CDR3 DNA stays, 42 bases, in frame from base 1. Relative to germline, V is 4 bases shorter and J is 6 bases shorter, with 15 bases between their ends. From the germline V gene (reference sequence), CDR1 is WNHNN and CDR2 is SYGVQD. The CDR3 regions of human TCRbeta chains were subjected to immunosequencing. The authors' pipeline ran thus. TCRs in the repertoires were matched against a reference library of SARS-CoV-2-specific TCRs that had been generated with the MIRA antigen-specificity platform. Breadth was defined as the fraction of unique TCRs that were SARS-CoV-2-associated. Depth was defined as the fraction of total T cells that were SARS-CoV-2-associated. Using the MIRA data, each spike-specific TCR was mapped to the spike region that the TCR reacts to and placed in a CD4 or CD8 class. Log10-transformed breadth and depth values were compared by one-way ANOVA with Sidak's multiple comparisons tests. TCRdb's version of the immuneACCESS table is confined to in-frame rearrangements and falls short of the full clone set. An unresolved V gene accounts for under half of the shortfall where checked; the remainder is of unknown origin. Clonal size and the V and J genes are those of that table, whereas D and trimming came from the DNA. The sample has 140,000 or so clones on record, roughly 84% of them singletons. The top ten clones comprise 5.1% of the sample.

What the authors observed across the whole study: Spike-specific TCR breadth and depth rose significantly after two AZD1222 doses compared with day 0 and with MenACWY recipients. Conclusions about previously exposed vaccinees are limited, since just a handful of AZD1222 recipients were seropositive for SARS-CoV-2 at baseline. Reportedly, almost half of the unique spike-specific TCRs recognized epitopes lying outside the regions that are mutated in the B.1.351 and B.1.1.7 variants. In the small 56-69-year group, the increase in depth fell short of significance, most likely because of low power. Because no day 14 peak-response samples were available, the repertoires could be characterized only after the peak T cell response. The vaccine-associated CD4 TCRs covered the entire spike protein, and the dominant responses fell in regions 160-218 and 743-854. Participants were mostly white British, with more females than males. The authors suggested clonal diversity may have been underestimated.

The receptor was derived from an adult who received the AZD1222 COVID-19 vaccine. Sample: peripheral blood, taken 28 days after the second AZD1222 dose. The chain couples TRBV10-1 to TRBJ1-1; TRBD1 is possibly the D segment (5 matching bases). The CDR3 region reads CASSAGGGSAEAFF. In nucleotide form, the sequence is TGCGCCAGCAGTGCTGGGGGAGGGTCTGCTGAAGCTTTCTTT.